The 9 T cell receptor beta chains below all came from one sample that was sequenced in a study of cytomegalovirus exposure and HLA in healthy donors. Use of 60 Vbeta and 13 Jbeta primers characterized the PCR. Only in-frame clones appear in the TCRdb table, and some are missing; sequencing was by immunoSEQ multiplex PCR. The sample yields about 140,000 clones, roughly three quarters seen once. Sequences were obtained from PBMCs. These receptors were collected from a female donor in good health and CMV-seronegative.

The V gene is TRBV7-9, the J gene TRBJ2-3, with 10 bases aligning to TRBD1. This CDR3 has 15 residues. Germline values: CDR1 SEHNR, CDR2 FQNEAQ (reference sequence). Unmatched junction bases numbered 5, after V lost 5 bases and J lost 3 bases. For the CDR3, the DNA is TGTGCCAGCAGCAGAGACAGGGGGCGGACAGATACGCAGTATTTT. Amino acids: CASSRDRGRTDTQYF.

This clone was counted between two and nine times. This chain connects TRBV30 to TRBJ2-5, with a tentative D call TRBD1 (6 bases). The closer fit of TRBJ2-7 to the DNA end suggests the J call may be wrong. The V gene's germline CDR1 is GTSNPN and CDR2 SVGIG (reference sequence). The CDR3 covers 13 residues. CDR3: CAWTMDRGGEQYF. The DNA of the CDR3 is TGTGCCTGGACCATGGACAGAGGGGGCGAGCAGTACTTC.

This clone was seen only once. The chain recombines TRBV14 with TRBJ2-1; tentatively, D is TRBD2 (6 bases). The CDR3 runs to 15 residues. Trimming left V 0 bases short and J 6 bases short, with 12 bases between. Germline CDR1 and CDR2: SGHDN and FVKESK. The CDR3: CASSQEAGHGNEQFF. The CDR3 DNA sequence: TGTGCCAGCAGCCAAGAGGCGGGGCACGGCAATGAGCAGTTCTTC. Looking up the rest from reference TRBV14 and TRBJ2-1 gives the full variable domain: EAGVTQFPSHSVIEKGQTVTLRCDPISGHDNLYWYRRVMGKEIKFLLHFVKESKQDESGMPNNRFLAERTGGTYSTLKVQPAELEDSGVYFCASSQEAGHGNEQFFGPGTRLTVL.

The V and J genes are TRBV4-3 and TRBJ2-3; D uncertain. Germline loops: CDR1 LGHNA, CDR2 YSLEER. This CDR3 region has 14 residues. The ends were cut back, 5 bases at V and 5 bases at J, with 14 bases in the middle. CDR3 sequence: CASSSAYGIDTQYF. In nucleotides, the CDR3 is TGCGCCAGCAGCTCCGCGTACGGTATAGATACGCAGTATTTT.

J is TRBJ1-2 and V is TRBV6-5; 8 bases map to TRBD1. CDR3 length: 13 amino acids. Germline V CDR1 and CDR2: MNHEY, SVGAGI. Germline trimming cut 5 bases from V and 4 bases from J; bases unmatched to any gene: 3. CDR3 region: CASSTGQGYGYTF. CDR3 nucleotide sequence: TGTGCCAGCAGTACCGGACAGGGCTATGGCTACACCTTC.

This clone was observed a few times. J is TRBJ2-7 and V is TRBV14, with 9 bases matching TRBD1. Trimming took 3 bases from V and 2 from J; bases not matched to a gene: 11. The CDR3 has 17 amino acids. Looked up from germline, CDR1 is SGHDN and CDR2 is FVKESK. Here the CDR3 reads CASSQAEGQGHTYEQYF. In DNA form, the CDR3 reads TGTGCCAGCAGCCAGGCCGAGGGACAGGGTCACACCTACGAGCAGTACTTC. The full variable domain, rest sourced from reference TRBV14 and TRBJ2-7, is EAGVTQFPSHSVIEKGQTVTLRCDPISGHDNLYWYRRVMGKEIKFLLHFVKESKQDESGMPNNRFLAERTGGTYSTLKVQPAELEDSGVYFCASSQAEGQGHTYEQYFGPGTRLTVT.

This chain connects TRBV19 to TRBJ2-7; 7 nucleotides align to TRBD1. The germline CDR1 and CDR2 sequences are LNHDA and SQIVND (reference sequence). J lost 1 base, V lost 4 bases, and 4 bases had no gene match. This CDR3 spans 14 amino acids. In nucleotides, the CDR3 is TGTGCCAGTAGTAGAGACAGGGAATCCTACGAGCAGTACTTC. Translating it yields CASSRDRESYEQYF.

The chain uses TRBV21-1 and TRBJ2-5; the table names TRBD2, a call not compared with the DNA. TRBV21-1 is described as a pseudogene. CDR3 size: 13 residues. The CDR3 spells CASRTSGGETQYF. In nucleotides, the CDR3 is TGTGCCAGCAGAACTAGCGGGGGAGAGACCCAGTACTTC.

The J gene is TRBJ2-3, the V gene TRBV7-8; 11 bases match TRBD2. Trimming took 4 bases from V and 10 from J; bases not matched to a gene: 4. The CDR3 is made up of 13 amino acids. CDR1 is SGHVS and CDR2 is FQNEAQ in the germline V gene. The CDR3 spells CASSSLAGVAQYF. For the CDR3, the DNA is TGTGCCAGCAGCTCACTAGCGGGAGTTGCGCAGTATTTT.